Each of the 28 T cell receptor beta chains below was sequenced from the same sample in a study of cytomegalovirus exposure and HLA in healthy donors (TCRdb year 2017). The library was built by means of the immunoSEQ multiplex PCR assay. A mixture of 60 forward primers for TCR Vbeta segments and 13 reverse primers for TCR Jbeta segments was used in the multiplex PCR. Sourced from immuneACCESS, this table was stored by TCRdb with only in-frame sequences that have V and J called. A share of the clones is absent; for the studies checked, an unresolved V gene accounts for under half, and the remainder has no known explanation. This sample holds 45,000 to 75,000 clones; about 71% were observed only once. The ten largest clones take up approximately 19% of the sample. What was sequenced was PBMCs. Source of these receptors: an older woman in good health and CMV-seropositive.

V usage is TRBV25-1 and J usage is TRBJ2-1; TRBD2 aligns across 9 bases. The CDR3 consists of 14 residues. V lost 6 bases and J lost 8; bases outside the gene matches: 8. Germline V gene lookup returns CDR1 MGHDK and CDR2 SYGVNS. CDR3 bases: TGTGCCAGCAGGGTAGCGGGGGTCGGGGATGAGCAGTTCTTC. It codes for CASRVAGVGDEQFF.

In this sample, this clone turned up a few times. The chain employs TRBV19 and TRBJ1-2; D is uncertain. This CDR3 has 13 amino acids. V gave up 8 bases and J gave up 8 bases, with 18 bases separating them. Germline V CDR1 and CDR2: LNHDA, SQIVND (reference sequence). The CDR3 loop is CASGRNPQQGYTF. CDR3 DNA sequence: TGTGCCAGTGGCAGGAACCCTCAGCAGGGCTACACCTTC.

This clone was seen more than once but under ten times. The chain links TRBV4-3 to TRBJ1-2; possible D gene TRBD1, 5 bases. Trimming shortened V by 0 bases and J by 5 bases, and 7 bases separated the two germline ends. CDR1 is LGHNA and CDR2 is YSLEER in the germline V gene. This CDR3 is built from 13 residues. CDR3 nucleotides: TGCGCCAGCAGCCAAGACAGGGTTTATGGCTACACCTTC. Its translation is CASSQDRVYGYTF.

The CDR3 sequence is CASSRGQGNEKLFF. For the CDR3, the DNA is TGCGCCAGCAGCCGTGGACAGGGGAATGAAAAACTGTTTTTT. V gene TRBV5-1 combines with J gene TRBJ1-4; TRBD1 agrees at 9 bases. This CDR3 contains 14 residues. The V gene end was trimmed by 4 bases and the J gene end by 5 bases; junction bases not matched to a gene: 3. Germline assignment: CDR1 SGHRS and CDR2 YFSETQ.

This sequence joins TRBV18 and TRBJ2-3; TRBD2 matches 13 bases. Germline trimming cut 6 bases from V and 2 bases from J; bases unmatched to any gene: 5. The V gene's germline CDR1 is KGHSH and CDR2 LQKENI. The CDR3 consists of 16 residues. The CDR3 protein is CASSSLAGGPTDTQYF. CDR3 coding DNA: TGTGCCAGCTCGTCACTAGCGGGGGGGCCCACAGATACGCAGTATTTT. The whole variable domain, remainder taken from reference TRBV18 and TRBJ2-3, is NAGVMQNPRHLVRRRGQEARLRCSPMKGHSHVYWYRQLPEEGLKFMVYLQKENIIDESGMPKERFSAEFPKEGPSILRIQQVVRGDSAAYFCASSSLAGGPTDTQYFGPGTRLTVL.

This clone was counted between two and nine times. The CDR3 region is CASSLGGGYGYTF. CDR3 in DNA: TGTGCCAGCAGCTTAGGGGGGGGATATGGCTACACCTTC. V usage is TRBV7-2 and J usage is TRBJ1-2; TRBD1 is a possible D gene (5 bases). CDR3 length equals 13 residues. The germline gives CDR1 SGHTA, CDR2 FQGNSA. V dropped 1 base and J dropped 5 bases, with 8 bases sitting between them. The variable domain in full, with the rest retrieved from reference TRBV7-2 and TRBJ1-2, is GAGVSQSPSNKVTEKGKDVELRCDPISGHTALYWYRQSLGQGLEFLIYFQGNSAPDKSGLPSDRFSAERTGGSVSTLTIQRTQQEDSAVYLCASSLGGGYGYTFGSGTRLTVV.

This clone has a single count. The CDR3 DNA reads TGTGCCAGCAGCTTTGGACAGGCCGGTTATGGCTACACCTTC. It translates to CASSFGQAGYGYTF. The rearrangement links TRBV5-8 to TRBJ1-2; TRBD1 aligns across 7 bases. The V and J ends lost 2 bases and 5 bases, in that order; junction bases with no gene match: 6. CDR1 is SGHTS and CDR2 is YDEGEE in the germline V gene. The CDR3 is made up of 14 amino acids. Using reference TRBV5-8 and TRBJ1-2 for the parts outside the CDR3, the full variable domain is EAGVTQSPTHLIKTRGQQATLRCSPISGHTSVYWYQQALGLGLQFLLWYDEGEERNRGNFPPRFSGRQFPNYSSELNVNALELEDSALYLCASSFGQAGYGYTFGSGTRLTVV.

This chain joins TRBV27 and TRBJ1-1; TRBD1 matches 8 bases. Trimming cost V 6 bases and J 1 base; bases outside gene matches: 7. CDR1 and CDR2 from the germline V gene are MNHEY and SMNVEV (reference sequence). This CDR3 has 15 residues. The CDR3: CASSRSDRGNTEAFF. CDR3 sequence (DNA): TGTGCCAGCAGCCGCTCCGACAGGGGGAACACTGAAGCTTTCTTT.

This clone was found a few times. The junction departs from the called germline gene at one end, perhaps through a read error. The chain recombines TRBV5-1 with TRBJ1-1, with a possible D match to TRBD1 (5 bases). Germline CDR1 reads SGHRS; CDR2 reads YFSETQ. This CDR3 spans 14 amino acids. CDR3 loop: CASSLSGGSTEAFF. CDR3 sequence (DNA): TGTGCCAGCAGCTTGTCGGGGGGGTCGACTGAAGCTTTCTTT.

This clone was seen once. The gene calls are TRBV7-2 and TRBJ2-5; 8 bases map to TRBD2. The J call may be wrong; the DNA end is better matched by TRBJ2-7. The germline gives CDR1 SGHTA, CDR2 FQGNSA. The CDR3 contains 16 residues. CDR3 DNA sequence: TGTGCCAGCAGCTTAAGGGGCGGGGGGCTCTCCTACGAGCAGTACTTC. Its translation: CASSLRGGGLSYEQYF.

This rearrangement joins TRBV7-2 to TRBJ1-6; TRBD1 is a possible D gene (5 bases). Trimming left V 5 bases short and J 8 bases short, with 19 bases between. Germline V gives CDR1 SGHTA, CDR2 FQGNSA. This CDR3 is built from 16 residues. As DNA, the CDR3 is TGTGCCAGCAGCCCCGGGCATGGGCAGGGATATTCACCCCTCCACTTT. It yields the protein CASSPGHGQGYSPLHF.

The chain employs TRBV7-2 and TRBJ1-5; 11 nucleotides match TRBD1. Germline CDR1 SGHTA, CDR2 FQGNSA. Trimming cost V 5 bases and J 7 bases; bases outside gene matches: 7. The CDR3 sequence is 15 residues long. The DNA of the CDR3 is TGTGCCAGCAGCACCCAGGGACAGGGGGGCCAGCCCCAGCATTTT. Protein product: CASSTQGQGGQPQHF.

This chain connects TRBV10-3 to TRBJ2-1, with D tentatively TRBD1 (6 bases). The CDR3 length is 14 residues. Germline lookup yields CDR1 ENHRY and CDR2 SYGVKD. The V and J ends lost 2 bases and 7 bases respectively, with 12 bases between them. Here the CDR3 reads CAISEETGQNEQFF. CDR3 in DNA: TGTGCCATCAGTGAGGAGACAGGTCAAAATGAGCAGTTCTTC.

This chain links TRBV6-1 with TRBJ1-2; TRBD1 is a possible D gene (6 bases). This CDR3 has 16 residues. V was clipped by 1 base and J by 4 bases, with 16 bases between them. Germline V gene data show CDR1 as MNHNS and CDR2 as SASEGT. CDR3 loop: CASSEGAGGGGYGYTF. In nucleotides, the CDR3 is TGTGCCAGCAGTGAAGGCGCGGGGGGCGGGGGCTATGGCTACACCTTC.

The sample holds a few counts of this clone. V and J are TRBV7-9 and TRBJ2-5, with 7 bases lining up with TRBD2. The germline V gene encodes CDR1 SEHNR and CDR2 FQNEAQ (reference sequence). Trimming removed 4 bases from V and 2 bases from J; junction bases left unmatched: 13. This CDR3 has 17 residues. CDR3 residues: CASSWTRSGAQQETQYF. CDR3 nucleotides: TGTGCCAGCAGCTGGACCCGAAGCGGGGCCCAGCAAGAGACCCAGTACTTC. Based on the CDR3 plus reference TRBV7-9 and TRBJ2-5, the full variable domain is DTGVSQNPRHKITKRGQNVTFRCDPISEHNRLYWYRQTLGQGPEFLTYFQNEAQLEKSRLLSDRFSAERPKGSFSTLEIQRTEQGDSAMYLCASSWTRSGAQQETQYFGPGTRLLVL.

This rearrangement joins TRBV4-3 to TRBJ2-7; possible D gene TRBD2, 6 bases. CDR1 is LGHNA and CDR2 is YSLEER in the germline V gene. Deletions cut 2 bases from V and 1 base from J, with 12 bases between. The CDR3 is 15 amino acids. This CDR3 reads CASSQLGGTSYEQYF. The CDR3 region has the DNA TGCGCCAGCAGCCAACTTGGGGGGACTTCCTACGAGCAGTACTTC.

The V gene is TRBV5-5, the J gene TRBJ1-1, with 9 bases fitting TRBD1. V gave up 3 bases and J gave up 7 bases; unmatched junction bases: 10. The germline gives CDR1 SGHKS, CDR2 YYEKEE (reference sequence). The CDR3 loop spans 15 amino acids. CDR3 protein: CASSSLTGGSGEAFF. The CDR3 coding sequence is TGTGCCAGCAGCTCCTTGACAGGGGGGTCGGGTGAAGCTTTCTTT.

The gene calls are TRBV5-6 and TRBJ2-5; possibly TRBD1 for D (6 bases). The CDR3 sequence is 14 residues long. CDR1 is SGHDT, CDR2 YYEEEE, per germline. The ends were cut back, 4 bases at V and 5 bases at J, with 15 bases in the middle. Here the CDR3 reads CASSLTGYGETQYF. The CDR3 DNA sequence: TGTGCCAGCAGCCTTACAGGGTATGGGGAGACCCAGTACTTC.

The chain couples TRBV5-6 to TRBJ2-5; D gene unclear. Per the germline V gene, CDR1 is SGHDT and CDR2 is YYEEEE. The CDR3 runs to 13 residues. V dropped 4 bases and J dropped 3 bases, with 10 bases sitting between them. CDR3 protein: CASSTRVKETQYF. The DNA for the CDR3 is TGTGCCAGCAGCACCCGAGTAAAAGAGACCCAGTACTTC.

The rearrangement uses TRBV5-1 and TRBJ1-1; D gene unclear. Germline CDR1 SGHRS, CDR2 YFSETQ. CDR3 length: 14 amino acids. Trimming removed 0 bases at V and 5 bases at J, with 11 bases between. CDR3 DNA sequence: TGCGCCAGCAGCTTGGAGACTACACGGACTGAAGCTTTCTTT. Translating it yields CASSLETTRTEAFF.

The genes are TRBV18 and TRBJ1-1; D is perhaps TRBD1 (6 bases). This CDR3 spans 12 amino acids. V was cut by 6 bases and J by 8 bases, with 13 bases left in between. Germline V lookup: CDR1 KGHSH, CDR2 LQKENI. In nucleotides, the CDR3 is TGTGCCAGCTCGCTCGACAGGAAGGAAGCTTTCTTT. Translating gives CASSLDRKEAFF.

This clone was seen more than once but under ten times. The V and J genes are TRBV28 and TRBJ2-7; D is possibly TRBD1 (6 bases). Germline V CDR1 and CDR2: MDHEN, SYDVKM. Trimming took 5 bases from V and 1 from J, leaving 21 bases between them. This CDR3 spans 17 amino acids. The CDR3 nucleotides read TGTGCCAGCAGTCCGGGTAACGGACAGATCAGATCCTACGAGCAGTACTTC. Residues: CASSPGNGQIRSYEQYF.

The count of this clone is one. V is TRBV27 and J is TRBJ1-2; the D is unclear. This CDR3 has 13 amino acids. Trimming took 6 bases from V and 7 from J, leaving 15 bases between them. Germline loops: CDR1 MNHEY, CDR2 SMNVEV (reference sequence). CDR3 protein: CASRYVDSGGYTF. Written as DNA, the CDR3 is TGTGCCAGCAGATACGTCGACTCGGGTGGCTACACCTTC.

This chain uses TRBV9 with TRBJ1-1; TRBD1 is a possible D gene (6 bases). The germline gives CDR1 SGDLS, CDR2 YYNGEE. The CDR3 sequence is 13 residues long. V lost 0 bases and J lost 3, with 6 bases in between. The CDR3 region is CASSVGTDTEAFF. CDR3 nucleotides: TGTGCCAGCAGCGTAGGGACAGACACTGAAGCTTTCTTT.

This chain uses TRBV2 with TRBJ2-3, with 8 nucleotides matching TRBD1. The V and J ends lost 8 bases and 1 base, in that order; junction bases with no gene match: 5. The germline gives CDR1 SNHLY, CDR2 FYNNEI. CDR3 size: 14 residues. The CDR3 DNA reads TGTGCCAGCGGGGGACAGGAGGGCACAGATACGCAGTATTTT. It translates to CASGGQEGTDTQYF.

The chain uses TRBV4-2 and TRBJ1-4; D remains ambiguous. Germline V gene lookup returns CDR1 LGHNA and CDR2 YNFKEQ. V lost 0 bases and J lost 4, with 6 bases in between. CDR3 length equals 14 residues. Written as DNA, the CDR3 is TGTGCCAGCAGCCAAGATTACAGTAATGAAAAACTGTTTTTT. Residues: CASSQDYSNEKLFF.

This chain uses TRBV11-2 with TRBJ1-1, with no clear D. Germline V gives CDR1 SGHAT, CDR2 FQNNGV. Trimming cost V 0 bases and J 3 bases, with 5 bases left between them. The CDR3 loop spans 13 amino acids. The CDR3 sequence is CASSLDEDTEAFF. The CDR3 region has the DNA TGTGCCAGCAGCTTAGACGAGGACACTGAAGCTTTCTTT.

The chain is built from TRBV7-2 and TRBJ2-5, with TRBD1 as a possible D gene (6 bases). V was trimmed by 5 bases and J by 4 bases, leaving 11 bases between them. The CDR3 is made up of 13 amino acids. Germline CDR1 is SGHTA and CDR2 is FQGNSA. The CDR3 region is CASSTGIPETQYF. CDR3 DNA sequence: TGTGCCAGCAGCACAGGGATCCCAGAGACCCAGTACTTC. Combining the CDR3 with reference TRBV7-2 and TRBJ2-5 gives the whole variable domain GAGVSQSPSNKVTEKGKDVELRCDPISGHTALYWYRQSLGQGLEFLIYFQGNSAPDKSGLPSDRFSAERTGGSVSTLTIQRTQQEDSAVYLCASSTGIPETQYFGPGTRLLVL.